The 15 T cell receptor beta chains listed next were all sequenced from one sample in a study of early T cells in non-severe SARS-CoV-2 infection. TCRdb independently ran MiXCR on the 5' RACE reads; one entry per CDR3 protein. The repertoire holds 50,000 to 55,000 distinct CDR3 sequences, around a tenth seen once, with 4.2% in the top ten. Source material: whole blood. These receptors all come from an adult who was a healthcare worker with PCR-confirmed SARS-CoV-2 infection or an uninfected control (not recorded which).

The rearrangement uses TRBV27 and TRBJ2-7, with D possibly being TRBD2 (5 bases). The CDR3 length is 14 residues. Germline V gives CDR1 MNHEY, CDR2 SMNVEV (reference sequence). The germline V and J ends were trimmed by 5 bases and 5 bases, with 16 bases remaining between them. The DNA of the CDR3 is TGTGCCAGCAGTCTACACGGGGTAGTGAACGAGCAGTACTTC. Amino acid sequence: CASSLHGVVNEQYF.

This clonotype was detected ten times or more. This chain connects TRBV19 to TRBJ2-1, with D unclear. V gave up 5 bases and J gave up 3 bases, with 8 bases separating them. Germline V gives CDR1 LNHDA, CDR2 SQIVND (reference sequence). The CDR3 sequence is 13 residues long. CDR3 sequence: CASSVTLYNEQFF. As DNA, the CDR3 is TGTGCCAGTAGTGTGACTCTCTACAATGAGCAGTTCTTC.

There are many counts of this clonotype. The CDR3 DNA is TGTGCCAGCAGTTACTCGACGGGGATCGCTGGGACCCAGTACTTC. It yields the protein CASSYSTGIAGTQYF. This chain links TRBV6-2 or TRBV6-3 with TRBJ2-5; D possibly corresponds to TRBD2 (5 bases). V shed 0 bases and J shed 7 bases, with 15 bases lying between them. This CDR3 region has 15 residues. Germline CDR1 and CDR2: MNHEY and SVGEGT.

As DNA, the CDR3 is TGTGCCAGCAGCCAAGATAGAAGGCGGACCTCCTACGAGCAGTACTTC. Protein product: CASSQDRRRTSYEQYF. The rearrangement uses TRBV4-2 and TRBJ2-7, with unresolved D. The germline gives CDR1 LGHNA, CDR2 YNFKEQ. Trimming removed 0 bases from V and 0 bases from J, with 12 bases in between. CDR3 size: 16 residues.

The sample holds many counts of this clonotype. The genes are TRBV30 and TRBJ2-7, with D possibly TRBD2 on 5 matching bases. V lost 5 bases, J lost 0 bases, and 14 bases lay in between. CDR1 and CDR2 (germline): GTSNPN, SVGIG (reference sequence). This CDR3 has 14 amino acids. The CDR3 DNA is TGTGCCTGGGCCCCGGGGTTTAGCTCCTACGAGCAGTACTTC. Encoded protein: CAWAPGFSSYEQYF. Filled out from reference TRBV30 and TRBJ2-7, the complete variable domain reads SQTIHQWPATLVQPVGSPLSLECTVEGTSNPNLYWYRQAAGRGLQLLFYSVGIGQISSEVPQNLSASRPQDRQFILSSKKLLLSDSGFYLCAWAPGFSSYEQYFGPGTRLTVT.

This clonotype came up many times. The chain links TRBV27 to TRBJ1-1, with 7 positions matching TRBD1. The CDR3 spans 17 residues. Germline trimming cut 10 bases from V and 0 bases from J; bases unmatched to any gene: 17. The germline V gene encodes CDR1 MNHEY and CDR2 SMNVEV (reference sequence). Here the CDR3 reads CAIASGTDLLMNTEAFF. For the CDR3, the DNA is TGTGCCATCGCCTCCGGGACAGACCTCCTCATGAACACTGAAGCTTTCTTT.

This clonotype was found a few times. The chain carries TRBV2 and TRBJ2-2; either TRBD1 or TRBD2 may supply D (5 bases each). This CDR3 region has 15 residues. V shed 3 bases and J shed 2 bases, with 10 bases lying between them. Germline CDR1 and CDR2: SNHLY and FYNNEI. In DNA, the CDR3 is TGTGCCAGCAGTGAGGGGACGCCAAACACCGGGGAGCTGTTTTTT. Protein sequence: CASSEGTPNTGELFF.

In its sample, this clonotype was seen many times. Here the CDR3 reads CASSLRDGYGNYGYTF. CDR3 bases: TGTGCCAGCAGTCTCCGGGACGGATATGGTAACTATGGCTACACCTTC. The genes are TRBV27 and TRBJ1-2; a possible D gene is TRBD1 (5 bases). Germline V lookup: CDR1 MNHEY, CDR2 SMNVEV (reference sequence). Trimming took off 5 bases at V and 1 base at J, with 17 bases between the two ends. The CDR3 has 16 amino acids.

Many counts were recorded for this clonotype. V gene TRBV10-3 combines with J gene TRBJ1-5; D is unclear. Per the germline V gene, CDR1 is ENHRY and CDR2 is SYGVKD. The CDR3 is 15 residues long. V dropped 0 bases and J dropped 2 bases, with 8 bases sitting between them. DNA of the CDR3: TGTGCCATCAGTGAGTCGGCGGCGGGCAATCAGCCCCAGCATTTT. Translated: CAISESAAGNQPQHF.

The table lists this clonotype with many counts. The chain uses TRBV27 and TRBJ2-7; D remains ambiguous. This CDR3 comprises 12 residues. Trimming took off 5 bases at V and 2 bases at J, with 7 bases between the two ends. Germline lookup yields CDR1 MNHEY and CDR2 SMNVEV (reference sequence). CDR3 sequence reads: CASSRGTYEQYF. The CDR3 nucleotides are TGTGCCAGCAGTCGCGGAACCTACGAGCAGTACTTC.

The chain combines TRBV20-1 with TRBJ2-1; D call uncertain. The CDR3 has 11 amino acids. Deletions cut 3 bases from V and 10 bases from J, with 10 bases between. CDR1 is DFQATT and CDR2 is SNEGSKA in the germline V gene (reference sequence). The CDR3 loop reads CSASEYSEQFF. CDR3 sequence (DNA): TGCAGTGCTAGCGAGTATAGCGAGCAGTTCTTC.

The V and J genes are TRBV20-1 and TRBJ2-1; 8 nucleotides line up with TRBD1. V lost 5 bases and J lost 0; bases outside the gene matches: 9. This CDR3 has 16 amino acids. Germline lookup yields CDR1 DFQATT and CDR2 SNEGSKA (reference sequence). The CDR3, as DNA: TGCAGTGCTCGACCCCCGACAGGGGACTCCTACAATGAGCAGTTCTTC. Translation: CSARPPTGDSYNEQFF.

The chain is built from TRBV27 and TRBJ2-1, with no clear D. Per germline, CDR1 MNHEY and CDR2 SMNVEV (reference sequence). The CDR3 sequence is 13 residues long. Trimming removed 6 bases at V and 6 bases at J, with 12 bases between. CDR3 sequence (DNA): TGTGCCAGCAGCTCAGTGGGTCTCAATGAGCAGTTCTTC. Translation gives CASSSVGLNEQFF.

The chain joins TRBV20-1 to TRBJ2-3; D may be TRBD1 or TRBD2 (6 bases each). There are 12 residues in the CDR3. Germline CDR1 and CDR2: DFQATT and SNEGSKA (reference sequence). V lost 6 bases to trimming and J lost 6 bases, with 13 bases between them. In nucleotides, the CDR3 is TGCAGTGCGTCGGGGGCAAGGGATACGCAGTATTTT. Amino acid sequence: CSASGARDTQYF.

In its sample, this clonotype was seen many times. The chain joins TRBV20-1 to TRBJ2-1, with D tentatively TRBD1 or TRBD2 (6 bases each). Trimming stripped 4 bases from V and 0 bases from J, with 19 bases between. CDR3 length: 17 amino acids. Germline CDR1 and CDR2: DFQATT and SNEGSKA (reference sequence). The CDR3 DNA reads as TGCAGTGCTATTTCAAGGGGGGCCTCGAGCTCCTACAATGAGCAGTTCTTC. Protein product: CSAISRGASSSYNEQFF.